The following is a T cell receptor beta chain sequence with its context. This specimen belongs to a study of cytomegalovirus exposure and HLA in healthy donors. Primers included in the PCR were 60 Vbeta and 13 Jbeta primers. Some clones are missing from TCRdb's copy, which holds only in-frame ones; the method was immunoSEQ multiplex PCR. In the table there are about 100,000 clones, around 80% of which are singletons. The germline gives CDR1 GTSNPN, CDR2 SVGIG (reference sequence). V gave up 1 base and J gave up 2 bases; unmatched junction bases: 2. The CDR3 length is 13 residues. The chain joins TRBV30 to TRBJ2-7, with 7 bases that match TRBD2. The clonotype originates from a woman under 30 in good health and CMV-seronegative. Specimen: PBMCs. The CDR3 sequence is CAWSGGRAYEQYF. The CDR3 bases are TGTGCCTGGAGTGGCGGGAGAGCCTACGAGCAGTACTTC. Drawing the rest from reference TRBV30 and TRBJ2-7, the complete variable domain is SQTIHQWPATLVQPVGSPLSLECTVEGTSNPNLYWYRQAAGRGLQLLFYSVGIGQISSEVPQNLSASRPQDRQFILSSKKLLLSDSGFYLCAWSGGRAYEQYFGPGTRLTVT.